The present entry profiles one T cell receptor (beta chain) with its context. Next came a second PCR, run for roughly 6 to 11 cycles, which used a sample-barcoded 5' primer along with a J-beta primer mix. TCRdb reprocessed the 5' RACE reads with MiXCR, giving one entry per CDR3 protein. The sample gives over 1,500,000 distinct CDR3 sequences, roughly two fifths of which show up once; more than 20% is in the top ten. The CDR3 is 13 amino acids. The data stem from a study of blood T cells in healthy people across ages. The rearrangement links TRBV12-3 or TRBV12-4 to TRBJ2-7; D may be TRBD1 (5 bases). Judging by the DNA end, TRBJ2-5 fits better; the J call may be wrong. Sequencing used blood. The receptor was derived from a human donor in good health. For the CDR3, the DNA is TGTGCCAGCAGTTTAAGACAGTATGAGACCCAGTACTTC. It specifies CASSLRQYETQYF.